This T cell receptor beta chain originates from a study of T cell repertoires in cytomegalovirus infection. General study results and limits: The ex vivo response was dominated by HLA-C-restricted CMV-specific TCR beta clonotypes.

A single record per CDR3 protein comes from TCRdb applying MiXCR to the reads. This sample has approximately 350,000 distinct CDR3 sequences; about 35% occur once, and the top ten carry 13%. The length of the CDR3 is 13 residues. J lost 3 bases, V lost 6 bases, and 3 bases had no gene match. CDR1 is MNHNY, CDR2 SVGAGI, per germline (reference sequence). This clonotype was seen more than once but under ten times. Its antigen is not identified. The chain employs TRBV6-6 and TRBJ1-2, with 8 bases lining up with TRBD1. The specimen comprised cultured PBMCs, sampled from culture after CMV antigen stimulation. This clonotype was obtained from a human donor in good health (CMV status not recorded). Some clones in this sample may be carry-over from other donors' samples. The CDR3 loop is CASSLGQDYGYTF. CDR3 sequence (DNA): TGTGCCAGCAGCTTGGGACAGGACTATGGCTACACCTTC.